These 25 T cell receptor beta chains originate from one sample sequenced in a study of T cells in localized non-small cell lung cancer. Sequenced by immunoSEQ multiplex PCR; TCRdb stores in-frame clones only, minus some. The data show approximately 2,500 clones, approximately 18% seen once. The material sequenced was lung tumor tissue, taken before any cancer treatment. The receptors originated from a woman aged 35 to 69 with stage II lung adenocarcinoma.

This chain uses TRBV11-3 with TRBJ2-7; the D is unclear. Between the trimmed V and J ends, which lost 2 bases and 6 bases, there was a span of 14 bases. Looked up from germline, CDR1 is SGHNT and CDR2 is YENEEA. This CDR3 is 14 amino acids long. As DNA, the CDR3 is TGTGCCAGCAGCTTATCCTACTACGAATTCGAGCAGTACTTC. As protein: CASSLSYYEFEQYF. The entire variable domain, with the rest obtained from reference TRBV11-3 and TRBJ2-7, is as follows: EAGVVQSPRYKIIEKKQPVAFWCNPISGHNTLYWYLQNLGQGPELLIRYENEEAVDDSQLPKDRFSAERLKGVDSTLKIQPAELGDSAVYLCASSLSYYEFEQYFGPGTRLTVT.

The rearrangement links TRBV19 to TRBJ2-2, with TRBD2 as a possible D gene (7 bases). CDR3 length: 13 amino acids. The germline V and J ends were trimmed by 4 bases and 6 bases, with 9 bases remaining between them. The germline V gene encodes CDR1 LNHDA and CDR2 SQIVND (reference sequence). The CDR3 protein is CASSRGGPGELFF. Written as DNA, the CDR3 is TGTGCCAGTAGTAGGGGGGGCCCCGGGGAGCTGTTTTTT.

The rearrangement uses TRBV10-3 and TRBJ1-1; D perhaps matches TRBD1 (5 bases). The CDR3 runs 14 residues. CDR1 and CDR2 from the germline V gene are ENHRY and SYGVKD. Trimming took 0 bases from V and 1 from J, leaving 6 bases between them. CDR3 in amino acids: CAISESGGNTEAFF. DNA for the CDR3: TGTGCCATCAGTGAGTCGGGGGGGAACACTGAAGCTTTCTTT.

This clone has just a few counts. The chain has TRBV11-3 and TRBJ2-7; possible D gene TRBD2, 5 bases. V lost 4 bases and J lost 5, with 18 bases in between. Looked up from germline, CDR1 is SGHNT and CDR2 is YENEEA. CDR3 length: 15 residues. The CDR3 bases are TGTGCCAGCAGCTCTACTAGAATTCGGTACGACGAGCAGTACTTC. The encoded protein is CASSSTRIRYDEQYF.

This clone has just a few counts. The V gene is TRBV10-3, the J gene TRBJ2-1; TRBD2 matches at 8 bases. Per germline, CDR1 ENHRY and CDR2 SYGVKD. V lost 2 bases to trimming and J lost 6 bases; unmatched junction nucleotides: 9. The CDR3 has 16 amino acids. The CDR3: CAISEATSRGGNEQFF. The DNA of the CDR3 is TGTGCCATCAGTGAGGCTACTAGCCGGGGGGGCAATGAGCAGTTCTTC.

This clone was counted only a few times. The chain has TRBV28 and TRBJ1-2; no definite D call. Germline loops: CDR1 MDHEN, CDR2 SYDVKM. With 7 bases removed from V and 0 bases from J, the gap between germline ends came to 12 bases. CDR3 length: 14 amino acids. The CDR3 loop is CASTSTYTNYGYTF. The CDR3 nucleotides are TGTGCCAGCACCTCCACGTATACTAACTATGGCTACACCTTC.

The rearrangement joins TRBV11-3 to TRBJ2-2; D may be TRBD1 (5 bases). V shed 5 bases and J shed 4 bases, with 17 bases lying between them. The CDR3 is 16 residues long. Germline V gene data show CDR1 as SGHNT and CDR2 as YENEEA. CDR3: CASSPLGAQGTGELFF. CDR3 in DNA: TGTGCCAGCAGCCCCTTAGGGGCGCAGGGCACCGGGGAGCTGTTTTTT.

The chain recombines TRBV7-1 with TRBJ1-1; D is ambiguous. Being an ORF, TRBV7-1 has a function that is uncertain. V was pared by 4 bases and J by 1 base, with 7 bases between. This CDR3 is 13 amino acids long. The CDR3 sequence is CASSLEENTEAFF. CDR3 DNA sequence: TGTGCCAGCAGCTTAGAAGAGAACACTGAAGCTTTCTTT.

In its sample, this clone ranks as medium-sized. DNA of the CDR3: TGTGCCAGCAGCTTCGGTCAGGGCTTCTACGAGCAGTACTTC. As protein: CASSFGQGFYEQYF. The chain recombines TRBV11-3 with TRBJ2-7; tentatively, D is TRBD1 (5 bases). CDR1 SGHNT and CDR2 YENEEA come from the germline V gene. This CDR3 is 14 amino acids long. The germline V and J ends were trimmed by 3 bases and 3 bases, with 12 bases remaining between them.

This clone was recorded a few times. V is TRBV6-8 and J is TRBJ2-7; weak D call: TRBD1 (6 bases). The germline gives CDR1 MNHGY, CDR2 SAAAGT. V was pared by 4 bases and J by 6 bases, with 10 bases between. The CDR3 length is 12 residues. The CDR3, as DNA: TGTGCCAGCAGTTCGGACAGCTCCGAGCAGTACTTC. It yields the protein CASSSDSSEQYF.

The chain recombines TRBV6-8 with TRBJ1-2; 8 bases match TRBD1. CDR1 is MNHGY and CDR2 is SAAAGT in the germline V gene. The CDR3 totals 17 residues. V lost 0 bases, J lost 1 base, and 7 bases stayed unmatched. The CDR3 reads CASSYSQTRGLNYGYTF. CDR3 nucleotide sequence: TGTGCCAGCAGTTACTCCCAAACCAGGGGGCTTAACTATGGCTACACCTTC.

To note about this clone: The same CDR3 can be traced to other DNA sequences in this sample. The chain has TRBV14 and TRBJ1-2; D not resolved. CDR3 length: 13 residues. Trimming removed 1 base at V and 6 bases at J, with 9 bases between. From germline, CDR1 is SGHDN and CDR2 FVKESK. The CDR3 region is CASSQAGIHGYTF. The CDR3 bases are TGTGCCAGCAGCCAAGCCGGGATTCATGGCTACACCTTC.

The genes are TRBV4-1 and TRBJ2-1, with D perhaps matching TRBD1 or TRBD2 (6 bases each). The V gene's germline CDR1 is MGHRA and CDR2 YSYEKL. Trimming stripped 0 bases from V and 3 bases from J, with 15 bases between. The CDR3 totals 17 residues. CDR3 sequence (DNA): TGCGCCAGCAGCCAAGAACCCTCCGGGGGCATCTACAATGAGCAGTTCTTC. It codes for CASSQEPSGGIYNEQFF.

The CDR3 DNA reads as TGTGCCAGCAAGACAGCGGTGAACACTGAAGCTTTCTTT. Its translation: CASKTAVNTEAFF. The genes are TRBV28 and TRBJ1-1; tentatively, D is TRBD1 (5 bases). The length of the CDR3 is 13 residues. Trimming removed 7 bases from V and 0 bases from J, with 9 bases in between. Germline CDR1 MDHEN, CDR2 SYDVKM.

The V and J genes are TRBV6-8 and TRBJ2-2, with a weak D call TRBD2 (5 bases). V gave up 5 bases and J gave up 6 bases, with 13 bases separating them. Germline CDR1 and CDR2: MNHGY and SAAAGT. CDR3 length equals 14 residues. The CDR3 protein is CASSELGSPGELFF. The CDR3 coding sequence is TGTGCCAGCAGTGAGTTGGGGAGCCCCGGGGAGCTGTTTTTT.

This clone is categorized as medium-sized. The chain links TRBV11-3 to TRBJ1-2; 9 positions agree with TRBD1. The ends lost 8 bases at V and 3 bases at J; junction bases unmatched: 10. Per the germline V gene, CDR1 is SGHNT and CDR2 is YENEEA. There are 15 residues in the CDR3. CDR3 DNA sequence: TGTGCCAGCGCGCCAGGGACAGGGTGGGACTATGGCTACACCTTC. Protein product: CASAPGTGWDYGYTF.

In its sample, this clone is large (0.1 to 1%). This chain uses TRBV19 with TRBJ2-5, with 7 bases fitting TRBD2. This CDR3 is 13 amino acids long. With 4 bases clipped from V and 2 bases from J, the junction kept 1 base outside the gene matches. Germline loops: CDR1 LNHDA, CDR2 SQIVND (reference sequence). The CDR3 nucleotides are TGTGCCAGTAGTAGGGGAGGGCAAGAGACCCAGTACTTC. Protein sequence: CASSRGGQETQYF.

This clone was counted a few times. The CDR3 DNA reads as TGTGCCAGCAGCGTAGGGCAGGGAACCACTGAAGCTTTCTTT. Its protein product is CASSVGQGTTEAFF. The chain recombines TRBV9 with TRBJ1-1, with D perhaps TRBD1 (5 bases). Germline CDR1 is SGDLS and CDR2 is YYNGEE. Trimming pared 0 bases from V and 4 bases from J, leaving 10 bases between. The CDR3 consists of 14 residues.

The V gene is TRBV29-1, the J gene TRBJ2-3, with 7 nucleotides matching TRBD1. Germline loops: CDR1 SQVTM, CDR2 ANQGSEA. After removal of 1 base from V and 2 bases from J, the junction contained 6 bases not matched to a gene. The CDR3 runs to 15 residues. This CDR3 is CSVEGTGSSTDTQYF. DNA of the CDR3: TGCAGCGTTGAAGGGACAGGATCGTCCACAGATACGCAGTATTTT.

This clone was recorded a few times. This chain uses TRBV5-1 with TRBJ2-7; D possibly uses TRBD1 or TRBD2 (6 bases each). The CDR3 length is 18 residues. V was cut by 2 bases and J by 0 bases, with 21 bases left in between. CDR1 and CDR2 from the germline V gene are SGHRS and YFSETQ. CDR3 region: CASSFWGAGQLSSYEQYF. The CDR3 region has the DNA TGCGCCAGCAGCTTCTGGGGGGCTGGACAGCTCAGCTCCTACGAGCAGTACTTC.

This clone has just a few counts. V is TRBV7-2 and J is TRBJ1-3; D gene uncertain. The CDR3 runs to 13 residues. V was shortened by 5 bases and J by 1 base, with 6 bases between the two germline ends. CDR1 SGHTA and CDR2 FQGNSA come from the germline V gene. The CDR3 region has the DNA TGTGCCAGCAGCCTCTCTTCTGGAAACACCATATATTTT. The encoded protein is CASSLSSGNTIYF.

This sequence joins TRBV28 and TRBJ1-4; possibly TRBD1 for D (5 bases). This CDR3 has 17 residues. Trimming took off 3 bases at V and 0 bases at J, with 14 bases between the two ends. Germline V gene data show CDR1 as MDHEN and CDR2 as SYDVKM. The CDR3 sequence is CASSFSPSTATNEKLFF. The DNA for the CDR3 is TGTGCCAGCAGTTTTTCCCCCTCGACAGCAACTAATGAAAAACTGTTTTTT.

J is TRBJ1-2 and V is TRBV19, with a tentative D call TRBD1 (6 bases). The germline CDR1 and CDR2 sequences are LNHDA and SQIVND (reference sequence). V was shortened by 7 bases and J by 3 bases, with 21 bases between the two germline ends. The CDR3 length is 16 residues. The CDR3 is CASNSVTGLAYYGYTF. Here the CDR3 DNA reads TGTGCCAGTAATTCCGTTACAGGGCTCGCCTACTATGGCTACACCTTC.

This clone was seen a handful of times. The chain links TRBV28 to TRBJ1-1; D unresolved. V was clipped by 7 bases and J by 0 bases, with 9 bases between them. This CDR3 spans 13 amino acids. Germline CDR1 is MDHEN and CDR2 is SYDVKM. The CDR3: CASTTTVNTEAFF. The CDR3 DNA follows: TGTGCCAGCACCACTACAGTGAACACTGAAGCTTTCTTT.

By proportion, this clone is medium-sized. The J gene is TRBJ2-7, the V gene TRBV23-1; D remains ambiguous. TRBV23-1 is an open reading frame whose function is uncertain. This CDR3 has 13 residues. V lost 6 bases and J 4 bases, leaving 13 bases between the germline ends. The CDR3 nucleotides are TGCGCCAGCAGCCGCCAGATCGAATACGAGCAGTACTTC. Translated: CASSRQIEYEQYF.